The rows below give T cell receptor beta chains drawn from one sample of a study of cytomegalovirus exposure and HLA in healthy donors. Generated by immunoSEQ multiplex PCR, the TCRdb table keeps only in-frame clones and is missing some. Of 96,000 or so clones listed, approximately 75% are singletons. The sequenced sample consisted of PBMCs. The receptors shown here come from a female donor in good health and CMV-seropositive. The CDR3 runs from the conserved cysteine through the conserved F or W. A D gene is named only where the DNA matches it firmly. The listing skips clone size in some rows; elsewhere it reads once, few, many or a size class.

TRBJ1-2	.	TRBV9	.	TGTGCCAGCAGCCGCAGGGGACTACAGGATGGCTACACCTTC	CASSRRGLQDGYTF
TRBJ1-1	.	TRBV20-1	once	TGCAGTGCTAGGAGGCAGACTGAAGCTTTCTTT	CSARRQTEAFF
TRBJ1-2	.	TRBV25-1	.	TGTGCCAGCAGCCAGGGGAACTATGGCTACACCTTC	CASSQGNYGYTF
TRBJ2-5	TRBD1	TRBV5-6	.	TGTGCCAGCAGCTCTCACAGTGGACAGGGCCAAGAGACCCAGTACTTC	CASSSHSGQGQETQYF
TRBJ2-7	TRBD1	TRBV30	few	TGTGCCTGGAGTGTCCCTCACAGGGGATTGTACGAGCAGTACTTC	CAWSVPHRGLYEQYF
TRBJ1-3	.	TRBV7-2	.	TGTGCCAGCAGCTTAGGGGGGAGGGGGGCCTCTGGAAACACCATATATTTT	CASSLGGRGASGNTIYF
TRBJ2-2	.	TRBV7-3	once	TGTGCCAGCAGCCCCCGACAGACCGGGGAGCTGTTTTTT	CASSPRQTGELFF
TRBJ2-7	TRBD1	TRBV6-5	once	TGTGCCAGCAAACGGCAACGGGACAGGGCCTACGAGCAGTACTTC	CASKRQRDRAYEQYF
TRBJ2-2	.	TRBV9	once	TGTGCCAGCAGCGTAGGAGGGGGGGACACCGGGGAGCTGTTTTTT	CASSVGGGDTGELFF
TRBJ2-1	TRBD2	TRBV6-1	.	TGTGCCAGCAGACTAGCGGAGTACAATGAGCAGTTCTTC	CASRLAEYNEQFF
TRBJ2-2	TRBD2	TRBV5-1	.	TGCGCCAGCAGCTTCCCGATAGCGGGGGGGGCCGGGGAGCTGTTTTTT	CASSFPIAGGAGELFF
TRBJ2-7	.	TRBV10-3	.	TGTGCCATCAGGGGTGATGGGGAGAGCCTCTACGAGCAGTACTTC	CAIRGDGESLYEQYF
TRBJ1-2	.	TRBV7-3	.	TGTGCCAGCAGCTTAAACTTAGGGGGTTATGGCTACACCTTC	CASSLNLGGYGYTF
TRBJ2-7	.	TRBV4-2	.	TGTGCCAGCAGCCAAGATTCAGGGGCTTCTGGGTACGAGCAGTACTTC	CASSQDSGASGYEQYF